Listed here are 27 T cell receptor beta chains from one sample, sequenced in a study of identical twins. Via MiXCR, TCRdb re-called the 5' RACE reads, giving one row per CDR3 protein. The table includes a few hundred thousand distinct CDR3 sequences, about 12% detected once. These same data were also listed under a study on yellow fever vaccine responses in identical twins.

The source material was memory (CD45RO+) T cells sorted from blood. All receptors come from a woman aged 18-29 years in good health.

This clonotype was seen only a few times. V usage is TRBV30 and J usage is TRBJ2-5; a possible D gene is TRBD2 (6 bases). The CDR3 contains 12 residues. Germline CDR1 and CDR2: GTSNPN and SVGIG (reference sequence). Trimming left V 4 bases short and J 4 bases short, with 10 bases between. The CDR3 protein is CAWMGAGETQYF. The CDR3 DNA reads TGTGCCTGGATGGGAGCGGGAGAGACCCAGTACTTC.

This clonotype showed up just a few times. The CDR3 bases are TGTGCCAGCAGTTCCGACCTAAGGGGCACTGAAGCTTTCTTT. Its translation is CASSSDLRGTEAFF. The rearrangement links TRBV27 to TRBJ1-1; a possible D gene is TRBD1 (5 bases). The CDR3 consists of 14 residues. Germline assignment: CDR1 MNHEY and CDR2 SMNVEV (reference sequence). V dropped 4 bases and J dropped 4 bases, with 13 bases sitting between them.

The table lists this clonotype with many counts. This chain uses TRBV18 with TRBJ2-2; possibly TRBD1 for D (5 bases). The CDR3 has 17 amino acids. V was trimmed by 2 bases and J by 1 base, leaving 14 bases between them. CDR1 and CDR2 (germline): KGHSH, LQKENI. This CDR3 is CASSPGMLGVNTGELFF. The CDR3 bases are TGTGCCAGCTCACCAGGAATGTTAGGGGTGAACACCGGGGAGCTGTTTTTT. The full variable domain, completed using reference TRBV18 and TRBJ2-2, is NAGVMQNPRHLVRRRGQEARLRCSPMKGHSHVYWYRQLPEEGLKFMVYLQKENIIDESGMPKERFSAEFPKEGPSILRIQQVVRGDSAAYFCASSPGMLGVNTGELFFGEGSRLTVL.

The V and J genes are TRBV20-1 and TRBJ2-5; 8 nucleotides match TRBD2. The CDR3 is 14 residues long. The V gene's germline CDR1 is DFQATT and CDR2 SNEGSKA (reference sequence). V shed 1 base, J shed 3 bases, and the junction held 4 bases outside the gene matches. The CDR3 nucleotides read TGCAGTGCTAGAGCGGGAGGGGGAAAAGAGACCCAGTACTTC. As protein: CSARAGGGKETQYF.

Only a few counts were recorded for this clonotype. V and J are TRBV7-8 and TRBJ2-5; maybe TRBD2 (5 bases). The germline V gene encodes CDR1 SGHVS and CDR2 FQNEAQ. Trimming left V 2 bases short and J 5 bases short, with 18 bases between. CDR3 size: 16 residues. The CDR3 here is CASSLSEFRRAETQYF. CDR3 coding DNA: TGTGCCAGCAGCTTATCAGAATTTCGGCGGGCGGAGACCCAGTACTTC. The complete variable domain, with remaining parts taken from reference TRBV7-8 and TRBJ2-5, reads GAGVSQSPRYKVAKRGQDVALRCDPISGHVSLFWYQQALGQGPEFLTYFQNEAQLDKSGLPSDRFFAERPEGSVSTLKIQRTQQEDSAVYLCASSLSEFRRAETQYFGPGTRLLVL.

V gene TRBV7-9 combines with J gene TRBJ1-2, with D uncertain. The CDR3 is 13 residues long. CDR1 is SEHNR and CDR2 is FQNEAQ in the germline V gene (reference sequence). V lost 5 bases, J lost 2 bases, and 9 bases lay in between. The DNA for the CDR3 is TGTGCCAGCAGCCCCGTGGGAAACTATGGCTACACCTTC. Its protein is CASSPVGNYGYTF.

This clonotype was detected many times. The junction shows a germline mismatch at one end, possibly a read error. This chain joins TRBV7-7 and TRBJ2-7; 9 bases are shared with TRBD1. CDR1 and CDR2 from the germline V gene are SSHAT and FNYEAQ (reference sequence). The CDR3 spans 15 residues. In nucleotides, the CDR3 is TGTGCTAGCAGCTTAGATTCGGGACAGGGTAACGAGCAGTACTTC. This translates into CASSLDSGQGNEQYF.

This clonotype appeared a few times. The J gene is TRBJ2-2, the V gene TRBV20-1, with TRBD2 matching over 7 bases. CDR3 length: 14 residues. V was pared by 5 bases and J by 1 base, with 4 bases of the junction left unmatched. Germline values: CDR1 DFQATT, CDR2 SNEGSKA (reference sequence). This chain's CDR3 is CSAGVAGNTGELFF. The DNA of the CDR3 is TGCAGTGCTGGCGTAGCGGGGAACACCGGGGAGCTGTTTTTT.

Only a few counts were recorded for this clonotype. V is TRBV4-3 and J is TRBJ2-3, with TRBD2 matching 10 bases. The germline CDR1 and CDR2 sequences are LGHNA and YSLEER. Germline trimming cut 0 bases from V and 1 base from J; bases unmatched to any gene: 7. The CDR3 sequence is 18 residues long. CDR3 in amino acids: CASSQDLFLAGGTDTQYF. The CDR3 DNA reads as TGCGCCAGCAGCCAAGATCTGTTCCTAGCGGGAGGCACAGATACGCAGTATTTT.

This clonotype occurred a few times. The chain couples TRBV28 to TRBJ2-1; D possibly uses TRBD1 or TRBD2 (5 bases each). CDR3 size: 16 residues. The V end was cut by 5 bases, the J end by 2 bases, with 16 bases between. Germline lookup yields CDR1 MDHEN and CDR2 SYDVKM. CDR3: CASSEIGGAPYNEQFF. The CDR3 DNA reads TGTGCCAGCAGTGAGATTGGGGGAGCGCCCTACAATGAGCAGTTCTTC.

CDR3 nucleotide sequence: TGCGCCAGCAGCTCGGGGGTACAAGAGACCCAGTACTTC. This gives the protein CASSSGVQETQYF. The genes are TRBV5-1 and TRBJ2-5, with D perhaps TRBD2 (6 bases). V gave up 3 bases and J gave up 2 bases, with 8 bases separating them. This CDR3 is built from 13 residues. The germline V gene encodes CDR1 SGHRS and CDR2 YFSETQ. The full variable domain, its missing parts supplied by reference TRBV5-1 and TRBJ2-5, is KAGVTQTPRYLIKTRGQQVTLSCSPISGHRSVSWYQQTPGQGLQFLFEYFSETQRNKGNFPGRFSGRQFSNSRSEMNVSTLELGDSALYLCASSSGVQETQYFGPGTRLLVL.

In this sample, this clonotype turned up many times. J is TRBJ2-3 and V is TRBV15; maybe TRBD1 (6 bases). CDR3 size: 15 residues. Germline V gives CDR1 LNHNV, CDR2 YYDKDF (reference sequence). V gave up 3 bases and J gave up 5 bases, with 15 bases separating them. The DNA of the CDR3 is TGTGCCACCAGCAGGAAACAGGGTGATGTAGATACGCAGTATTTT. Translating it yields CATSRKQGDVDTQYF.

This clonotype was detected a few times. The rearrangement links TRBV7-9 to TRBJ1-6, with D perhaps matching TRBD1 (6 bases). V lost 1 base and J 9 bases, leaving 13 bases between the germline ends. CDR3 length equals 15 residues. Germline V gene lookup returns CDR1 SEHNR and CDR2 FQNEAQ (reference sequence). For the CDR3, the DNA is TGTGCCAGCAGCTTAGGAACAGGGTCGGTTTCACCCCTCCACTTT. Protein sequence: CASSLGTGSVSPLHF.

This chain joins TRBV3-1 and TRBJ2-5, with D uncertain. Germline lookup yields CDR1 LGHDT and CDR2 YNNKEL (reference sequence). V dropped 4 bases and J dropped 1 base, with 13 bases sitting between them. The CDR3 sequence is 15 residues long. The CDR3 here is CASSPGPTAQETQYF. The CDR3, as DNA: TGTGCCAGCAGCCCTGGCCCCACGGCCCAAGAGACCCAGTACTTC.

CDR3 DNA: TGTGCCAGCAGCCGAGGGACAGGGGGCCTACCAGATACGCAGTATTTT. This translates into CASSRGTGGLPDTQYF. The rearrangement links TRBV7-9 to TRBJ2-3; 12 bases are shared with TRBD1. There are 16 residues in the CDR3. Germline V gene sequence: CDR1 SEHNR, CDR2 FQNEAQ (reference sequence). Trimming cost V 5 bases and J 4 bases; bases outside gene matches: 7.

The chain employs TRBV7-3 and TRBJ1-1; D is ambiguous. This CDR3 contains 15 residues. The germline CDR1 and CDR2 sequences are SGHTA and FQGTGA. Trimming took 5 bases from V and 1 from J, leaving 14 bases between them. The CDR3 nucleotides are TGTGCCAGCAGCCAAGAAGGGCTAGGGAACACTGAAGCTTTCTTT. It encodes CASSQEGLGNTEAFF.

This clonotype was seen ten or more times. The rearrangement uses TRBV25-1 and TRBJ2-1, with TRBD1 identical over 7 bases. From germline, CDR1 is MGHDK and CDR2 SYGVNS. The CDR3 contains 13 residues. The V gene end was trimmed by 6 bases and the J gene end by 4 bases; junction bases not matched to a gene: 3. The CDR3 DNA reads TGTGCCAGCAGAAGGACAGGTTACAATGAGCAGTTCTTC. Its translation is CASRRTGYNEQFF.

The CDR3 sequence: CASSGQLQETQYF. The CDR3 DNA follows: TGCGCCAGTTCGGGACAGCTACAAGAGACCCAGTACTTC. The chain recombines TRBV10-1 with TRBJ2-5; 7 nucleotides match TRBD1. CDR3 length: 13 residues. The V and J ends lost 9 bases and 2 bases, in that order; junction bases with no gene match: 6. Per germline, CDR1 WNHNN and CDR2 SYGVQD (reference sequence).

This chain links TRBV10-3 with TRBJ2-2; D perhaps matches TRBD1 (6 bases). V lost 6 bases and J lost 2, with 10 bases in between. Germline CDR1 is ENHRY and CDR2 is SYGVKD. The CDR3 covers 14 residues. DNA for the CDR3: TGTGCCATCAGCCCGGGACAAAACACCGGGGAGCTGTTTTTT. It is translated as CAISPGQNTGELFF.

The chain couples TRBV7-2 to TRBJ2-7; the D gene could be TRBD1 or TRBD2 (5 bases each). The CDR3 has 13 amino acids. CDR1 is SGHTA and CDR2 is FQGNSA in the germline V gene. Between the trimmed V and J ends, which lost 1 base and 9 bases, there was a span of 13 bases. Here the CDR3 reads CASSLGGTNRQYF. In nucleotides, the CDR3 is TGTGCCAGCAGCTTAGGAGGGACCAATAGGCAGTACTTC.

The chain combines TRBV7-8 with TRBJ2-3, with D possibly being TRBD2 (6 bases). CDR1 and CDR2 (germline): SGHVS, FQNEAQ. CDR3 length: 15 residues. V lost 3 bases and J 1 base, leaving 11 bases between the germline ends. The CDR3 coding sequence is TGTGCCAGCAGCTTTCGGACTACGGGCACAGATACGCAGTATTTT. Amino acid sequence: CASSFRTTGTDTQYF.

V and J are TRBV2 and TRBJ2-7; 8 bases align to TRBD2. The CDR3 loop spans 14 amino acids. Trimming cost V 6 bases and J 5 bases; bases outside gene matches: 9. The germline gives CDR1 SNHLY, CDR2 FYNNEI. The CDR3 coding sequence is TGTGCCAGCAGCCCCGGGAGGGCCCGCGACGAGCAGTACTTC. The encoded protein is CASSPGRARDEQYF.

This clonotype was found many times. The CDR3 DNA follows: TGCGCCAGCAGCCACAGGACGGAAAGCTCTGGGGCCAACGTCCTGACTTTC. Encoded protein: CASSHRTESSGANVLTF. The rearrangement joins TRBV4-3 to TRBJ2-6; no clear D gene. The CDR3 runs to 17 residues. The germline gives CDR1 LGHNA, CDR2 YSLEER. The germline V and J ends were trimmed by 3 bases and 0 bases, with 12 bases remaining between them.

The chain links TRBV11-2 to TRBJ2-3, with 8 bases matching TRBD2. CDR3 length: 18 residues. Germline assignment: CDR1 SGHAT and CDR2 FQNNGV. Trimming cost V 1 base and J 2 bases; bases outside gene matches: 11. CDR3 sequence (DNA): TGTGCCAGCAGCTTAGGTGTTCGAGCGGGGGCCTACACAGATACGCAGTATTTT. It specifies CASSLGVRAGAYTDTQYF.

The rearrangement joins TRBV20-1 to TRBJ2-3; D call uncertain. The germline V gene encodes CDR1 DFQATT and CDR2 SNEGSKA (reference sequence). Trimming shortened V by 1 base and J by 1 base, and 3 bases separated the two germline ends. CDR3 length: 12 residues. CDR3 amino acids: CSARGGTDTQYF. CDR3 bases: TGCAGTGCTAGAGGGGGCACAGATACGCAGTATTTT.

This clonotype appeared many times. The chain recombines TRBV12-3 or TRBV12-4 with TRBJ2-3, with D perhaps given as TRBD1 or TRBD2 (5 bases each). This CDR3 is 15 amino acids long. V was cut by 3 bases and J by 2 bases, with 12 bases left in between. Here the CDR3 reads CASSLRGDNTDTQYF. CDR3 in DNA: TGTGCCAGCAGTTTGAGGGGAGACAACACAGATACGCAGTATTTT.

The chain recombines TRBV18 with TRBJ2-5; D unclear. Trimming took off 5 bases at V and 1 base at J, with 5 bases between the two ends. The CDR3 totals 12 residues. CDR1 is KGHSH, CDR2 LQKENI, per germline. Here the CDR3 DNA reads TGTGCCAGCTCATGGACCCAAGAGACCCAGTACTTC. Translating it yields CASSWTQETQYF. Full variable domain (rest looked up from reference TRBV18 and TRBJ2-5): NAGVMQNPRHLVRRRGQEARLRCSPMKGHSHVYWYRQLPEEGLKFMVYLQKENIIDESGMPKERFSAEFPKEGPSILRIQQVVRGDSAAYFCASSWTQETQYFGPGTRLLVL.